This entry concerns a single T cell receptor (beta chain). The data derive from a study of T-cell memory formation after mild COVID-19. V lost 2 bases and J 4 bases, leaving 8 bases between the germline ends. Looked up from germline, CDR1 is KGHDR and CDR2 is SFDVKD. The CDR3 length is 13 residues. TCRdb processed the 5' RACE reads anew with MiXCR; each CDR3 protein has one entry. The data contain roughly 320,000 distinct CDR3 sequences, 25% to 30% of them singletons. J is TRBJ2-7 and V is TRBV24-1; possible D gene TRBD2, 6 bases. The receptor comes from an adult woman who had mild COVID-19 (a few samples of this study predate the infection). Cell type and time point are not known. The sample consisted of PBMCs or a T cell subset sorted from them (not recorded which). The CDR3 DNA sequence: TGTGCCACCAGTGATTCCGGGGGTTACGAGCAGTACTTC. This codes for CATSDSGGYEQYF.